The sequence of this T cell receptor beta chain was determined in a study of human T cells and chemical hapten exposure. About the study: Minor volume differences among pooled libraries chiefly drove per-sample TCR yield variation.

The germline V gene encodes CDR1 MNHEY and CDR2 SVGAGI. The CDR3 spans 14 residues. Trimming took off 5 bases at V and 6 bases at J, with 14 bases between the two ends. Individual cDNA molecules had unique molecular identifiers attached to them by the library. Original handling: A typical sample had 95,638 TCRs, with roughly 23,224 to 700,000 overall. TCRdb recomputed calls from the RACE reads with MiXCR, one row per CDR3 protein. TCRdb, not the original authors, processed these V and J calls. In the table there are about 130,000 distinct CDR3 sequences, more than 7.5% of which are singletons. Documented time point: healthy volunteer bleed at 2 weeks. Before extraction, the whole blood was not fractionated, and total RNA was taken from it.

The genes are TRBV6-5 and TRBJ2-1, with D possibly TRBD2 on 6 matching bases. The specimen sequenced was whole blood. The clonotype was recovered from a male donor in good health. Some clones in this sample may be carry-over from other donors' samples. DNA of the CDR3: TGTGCCAGCAGTACTAGGCGGGGACCCAATGAGCAGTTCTTC. It translates to CASSTRRGPNEQFF.